This passage covers 15 T cell receptor beta chains from one sample sequenced in a study of a mutant IDH1 vaccine in newly diagnosed glioma. Only in-frame clones appear in the TCRdb table, and some are missing; sequencing was by immunoSEQ multiplex PCR. The sample shows about 88,000 clones, over 75% of them seen only once. Regarding time point: baseline, week 1 (first vaccination visit). Treatment reported: pre-vaccination baseline after standard-of-care therapy. Sequences were derived from PBMCs, sampled from a glioma patient treated with radiotherapy, temozolomide or both. All receptors derive from a man between 40 and 49 years old with glioma. Some clones in this sample may be carry-over from other donors' samples.

The rearrangement uses TRBV2 and TRBJ1-1, with no clear D. Germline-derived CDR1 and CDR2 are SNHLY and FYNNEI. V was trimmed by 8 bases and J by 7 bases, leaving 17 bases between them. This CDR3 contains 13 residues. The CDR3 nucleotides are TGTGCCAGCCCTCTTGGAGTTGGAAGTGAAGCTTTCTTT. Encoded protein: CASPLGVGSEAFF.

The table lists this clone with a count of one. The V gene is TRBV6-6, the J gene TRBJ1-1; a possible D gene is TRBD1 (5 bases). V was trimmed by 0 bases and J by 4 bases, leaving 12 bases between them. CDR3 length: 15 residues. Germline V gene sequence: CDR1 MNHNY, CDR2 SVGAGI (reference sequence). The CDR3 spells CASSYSGRVGTEAFF. The CDR3 region has the DNA TGTGCCAGCAGTTACTCGGGCAGGGTGGGCACTGAAGCTTTCTTT.

The rearrangement links TRBV29-1 to TRBJ2-1; tentatively, D is TRBD1 or TRBD2 (7 bases each). Trimming cost V 5 bases and J 4 bases, with 15 bases left between them. Germline V gene data show CDR1 as SQVTM and CDR2 as ANQGSEA. The CDR3 extends over 14 amino acids. The chain's CDR3 is CSVNSRGGYNEQFF. DNA for the CDR3: TGCAGCGTTAATAGCAGGGGGGGATACAATGAGCAGTTCTTC.

The gene calls are TRBV2 and TRBJ1-4, with D maybe TRBD1 (6 bases). The germline gives CDR1 SNHLY, CDR2 FYNNEI. V was shortened by 4 bases and J by 10 bases, with 10 bases between the two germline ends. The CDR3 has 12 residues. The CDR3: CASSGWGAKLFF. The CDR3 DNA is TGTGCCAGCAGTGGATGGGGGGCAAAACTGTTTTTT.

This chain uses TRBV6-5 with TRBJ1-1, with D possibly TRBD1 on 5 matching bases. Per the germline V gene, CDR1 is MNHEY and CDR2 is SVGAGI. V shed 2 bases and J shed 10 bases, with 14 bases lying between them. The CDR3 runs 13 residues. The CDR3 DNA follows: TGTGCCAGCAGTTACGGTTTTGGGGGGACAGCTTTCTTT. It translates to CASSYGFGGTAFF.

The V gene is TRBV7-8, the J gene TRBJ2-7, with D tentatively TRBD1 (6 bases). V shed 0 bases and J shed 6 bases, with 12 bases lying between them. The germline CDR1 and CDR2 sequences are SGHVS and FQNEAQ. The length of the CDR3 is 14 residues. CDR3 in DNA: TGTGCCAGCAGCTTAGCGGTGAGGGGGAGCGAGCAGTACTTC. Its translation: CASSLAVRGSEQYF.

The chain combines TRBV5-1 with TRBJ2-3; D remains ambiguous. The germline gives CDR1 SGHRS, CDR2 YFSETQ. V was trimmed by 2 bases and J by 0 bases, leaving 16 bases between them. This CDR3 is 17 amino acids long. As DNA, the CDR3 is TGCGCCAGCAGCTTATATGGTGGCCCGTGGAGCACAGATACGCAGTATTTT. As protein: CASSLYGGPWSTDTQYF.

The chain employs TRBV2 and TRBJ2-7, with 7 positions matching TRBD2. The CDR3 length is 16 residues. The V gene end was trimmed by 2 bases and the J gene end by 12 bases; junction bases not matched to a gene: 19. Germline V gives CDR1 SNHLY, CDR2 FYNNEI. CDR3 in amino acids: CASSEFAGLADTEGYF. The DNA for the CDR3 is TGTGCCAGCAGTGAATTCGCTGGGCTAGCGGATACGGAGGGGTACTTC.

The chain employs TRBV18 and TRBJ1-2, with 11 bases identical to TRBD1. The V and J ends lost 6 bases and 3 bases, in that order; junction bases with no gene match: 6. Germline CDR1 and CDR2: KGHSH and LQKENI. The CDR3 sequence is 15 residues long. CDR3 amino acids: CASSLTGQGDYGYTF. The DNA for the CDR3 is TGTGCCAGCTCTCTCACGGGACAGGGGGACTATGGCTACACCTTC. Together with reference TRBV18 and TRBJ1-2, the CDR3 gives the full variable domain: NAGVMQNPRHLVRRRGQEARLRCSPMKGHSHVYWYRQLPEEGLKFMVYLQKENIIDESGMPKERFSAEFPKEGPSILRIQQVVRGDSAAYFCASSLTGQGDYGYTFGSGTRLTVV.

The chain links TRBV11-2 to TRBJ2-5; 9 bases are a match to TRBD2. Germline V gene data show CDR1 as SGHAT and CDR2 as FQNNGV. V was pared by 4 bases and J by 1 base, with 7 bases of the junction left unmatched. This CDR3 is built from 16 residues. The CDR3 DNA reads as TGTGCCAGCAGCTCCCACAGAGCGGGGGGCCAAGAGACCCAGTACTTC. Residues: CASSSHRAGGQETQYF. Drawing the rest from reference TRBV11-2 and TRBJ2-5, the complete variable domain is EAGVAQSPRYKIIEKRQSVAFWCNPISGHATLYWYQQILGQGPKLLIQFQNNGVVDDSQLPKDRFSAERLKGVDSTLKIQPAKLEDSAVYLCASSSHRAGGQETQYFGPGTRLLVL.

This clone occurred a few times. The chain links TRBV9 to TRBJ2-3; TRBD1 is a possible D gene (6 bases). Germline loops: CDR1 SGDLS, CDR2 YYNGEE. The CDR3 is 16 amino acids. The V end lost 4 bases, the J end lost 0 bases, and 15 bases lay between the germline ends. CDR3 in amino acids: CASSPRDTLSTDTQYF. In nucleotides, the CDR3 is TGTGCCAGCAGCCCCCGGGACACCCTAAGCACAGATACGCAGTATTTT.

The V and J genes are TRBV6-1 and TRBJ2-1; TRBD2 agrees at 9 bases. The CDR3 sequence is 15 residues long. The germline V gene has CDR1 MNHNS and CDR2 SASEGT. V was clipped by 10 bases and J by 0 bases; unmatched bases: 7. The CDR3, as DNA: TGTGCCATCAAGCGGGGGGCCGGCTCCTACAATGAGCAGTTCTTC. This codes for CAIKRGAGSYNEQFF.

The chain recombines TRBV6-5 with TRBJ1-6; no firm D call. There are 13 residues in the CDR3. Trimming stripped 4 bases from V and 2 bases from J, with 3 bases between. Germline V gene lookup returns CDR1 MNHEY and CDR2 SVGAGI. The CDR3 DNA reads TGTGCCAGCAGTTGGGCCTATAATTCACCCCTCCACTTT. Translation: CASSWAYNSPLHF.

The J gene is TRBJ2-5, the V gene TRBV14; D is perhaps TRBD1 or TRBD2 (5 bases each). From germline, CDR1 is SGHDN and CDR2 FVKESK. This CDR3 comprises 15 residues. Trimming shortened V by 5 bases and J by 5 bases, and 18 bases separated the two germline ends. The CDR3 reads CASSGWRGDDETQYF. The CDR3 DNA reads TGTGCCAGCAGCGGATGGAGAGGGGATGACGAGACCCAGTACTTC.

This chain connects TRBV7-9 to TRBJ2-5; TRBD2 might be the D (6 bases). The V and J ends lost 3 bases and 7 bases respectively, with 9 bases between them. Germline V gives CDR1 SEHNR, CDR2 FQNEAQ (reference sequence). The CDR3 consists of 12 residues. CDR3 loop: CASSLEGGTQYF. CDR3 DNA: TGTGCCAGCAGCTTGGAGGGTGGGACCCAGTACTTC.